These 26 T cell receptor beta chains share one sample of origin, sequenced in a study of blood T cell repertoires in COVID-19. Measured with immunoSEQ multiplex PCR; TCRdb has only the in-frame clones, and not every one. The data show a few hundred thousand clones, 85% to 90% seen once. Sequenced sample: peripheral blood. These receptors all stem from a man aged 25 to 40 with acute or convalescent COVID-19.

This clone appeared a single time. The chain employs TRBV5-1 and TRBJ1-2; no clear D. Germline CDR1 reads SGHRS; CDR2 reads YFSETQ. Trimming took off 7 bases at V and 4 bases at J, with 11 bases between the two ends. The CDR3 length is 12 residues. CDR3: CASARDRYGYTF. For the CDR3, the DNA is TGCGCCAGCGCCCGGGATCGCTATGGCTACACCTTC.

The chain combines TRBV30 with TRBJ1-5, with a tentative D call TRBD1 (5 bases). Per the germline V gene, CDR1 is GTSNPN and CDR2 is SVGIG (reference sequence). The CDR3 totals 15 residues. The V gene lost 2 bases and the J gene lost 2 bases, with 13 bases spanning the gap. The CDR3 spells CAWSIAGHGNQPQHF. The CDR3 bases are TGTGCCTGGAGTATTGCGGGGCATGGCAATCAGCCCCAGCATTTT.

J is TRBJ1-3 and V is TRBV6-6, with D maybe TRBD1 (6 bases). Trimming cost V 7 bases and J 8 bases, with 15 bases left between them. The CDR3 loop spans 13 amino acids. Germline assignment: CDR1 MNHNY and CDR2 SVGAGI (reference sequence). CDR3 DNA sequence: TGTGCCAGCAACCGACCGGGACAAGACACCATATATTTT. This codes for CASNRPGQDTIYF.

This chain joins TRBV5-1 and TRBJ2-3, with 9 positions matching TRBD2. Losses at the gene ends were 3 bases for V and 1 base for J; bases not matched to a gene: 6. The CDR3 runs to 16 residues. Germline CDR1 SGHRS, CDR2 YFSETQ. DNA of the CDR3: TGCGCCAGCAGCTCCCCTAGCGGGATCGGCACAGATACGCAGTATTTT. Translating gives CASSSPSGIGTDTQYF.

The rearrangement links TRBV28 to TRBJ2-5; D gene unclear. V was cut by 4 bases and J by 6 bases, with 18 bases left in between. Germline-derived CDR1 and CDR2 are MDHEN and SYDVKM. This CDR3 has 15 residues. CDR3: CASSYRGNLRKTQYF. The CDR3 DNA reads as TGTGCCAGCAGTTATCGCGGTAACCTTCGCAAGACCCAGTACTTC.

V and J are TRBV6-1 and TRBJ2-7; 8 bases align to TRBD1. Trimming removed 0 bases from V and 4 bases from J; junction bases left unmatched: 11. The CDR3 is 17 residues long. Germline V gene lookup returns CDR1 MNHNS and CDR2 SASEGT. The CDR3 region has the DNA TGTGCCAGCAGTGAAGCGCAAAACAGGGGGTTGTATTACGAGCAGTACTTC. It codes for CASSEAQNRGLYYEQYF.

This chain joins TRBV4-1 and TRBJ1-6, with a possible D match to TRBD1 (5 bases). CDR3 size: 13 residues. Germline V gene lookup returns CDR1 MGHRA and CDR2 YSYEKL. V was pared by 5 bases and J by 10 bases, with 12 bases between. The CDR3: CASSNGRESPLHF. The CDR3, as DNA: TGCGCCAGCAGCAACGGCAGGGAATCACCCCTCCACTTT.

This chain uses TRBV5-1 with TRBJ1-4, with D possibly being TRBD1 (6 bases). Germline loops: CDR1 SGHRS, CDR2 YFSETQ. The germline V and J ends were trimmed by 1 base and 0 bases, with 10 bases remaining between them. The CDR3 length is 16 residues. The CDR3 bases are TGCGCCAGCAGCTTGCCCTCAGGGGCAACTAATGAAAAACTGTTTTTT. Translating it yields CASSLPSGATNEKLFF.

The chain employs TRBV4-2 and TRBJ2-5, with a tentative D call TRBD2 (5 bases). Trimming stripped 4 bases from V and 4 bases from J, with 16 bases between. There are 15 residues in the CDR3. The germline V gene encodes CDR1 LGHNA and CDR2 YNFKEQ. Here the CDR3 reads CASSLSATRGETQYF. In DNA form, the CDR3 reads TGTGCCAGCAGCCTCTCGGCGACCCGGGGAGAGACCCAGTACTTC.

The chain carries TRBV19 and TRBJ2-3, with TRBD2 identical over 12 bases. CDR1 and CDR2 (germline): LNHDA, SQIVND (reference sequence). V dropped 5 bases and J dropped 14; count of bases not matched to a gene: 17. This CDR3 is built from 16 residues. This CDR3 is CASSGSTSGRAGGMYF. The DNA of the CDR3 is TGTGCCAGTAGTGGTTCGACTAGCGGGAGAGCGGGGGGCATGTATTTT.

This chain uses TRBV6-5 with TRBJ2-7, with a possible D match to TRBD2 (7 bases). Germline assignment: CDR1 MNHEY and CDR2 SVGAGI. The CDR3 is made up of 15 amino acids. Trimming removed 4 bases from V and 0 bases from J, with 13 bases in between. The CDR3 loop reads CASSLGGGPSYEQYF. The CDR3 nucleotides read TGTGCCAGCAGTTTGGGCGGGGGCCCCTCCTACGAGCAGTACTTC.

The chain joins TRBV5-1 to TRBJ2-7; 8 nucleotides line up with TRBD2. Unmatched junction bases numbered 9, after V lost 4 bases and J lost 3 bases. Per the germline V gene, CDR1 is SGHRS and CDR2 is YFSETQ. This CDR3 region has 15 residues. The CDR3 sequence is CASSPIAGIIYEQYF. The CDR3 DNA reads as TGCGCCAGCAGCCCCATAGCGGGAATCATCTACGAGCAGTACTTC.

This chain links TRBV6-5 with TRBJ2-7, with D unclear. The germline V gene has CDR1 MNHEY and CDR2 SVGAGI. This CDR3 region has 11 residues. V lost 4 bases and J 3 bases, leaving 4 bases between the germline ends. CDR3 coding DNA: TGTGCCAGCAGTTCCATCTACGAGCAGTACTTC. Protein: CASSSIYEQYF.

The V and J genes are TRBV11-3 and TRBJ2-7, with D possibly TRBD1 on 5 matching bases. CDR3 length: 14 residues. The V end lost 5 bases, the J end lost 2 bases, and 13 bases lay between the germline ends. Germline V gene data show CDR1 as SGHNT and CDR2 as YENEEA. DNA for the CDR3: TGTGCCAGCAGCCCCTCGGCAGGGACCTACGAGCAGTACTTC. Encoded protein: CASSPSAGTYEQYF.

The gene calls are TRBV18 and TRBJ1-4, with 8 bases identical to TRBD1. The CDR3 is 15 amino acids. Germline V lookup: CDR1 KGHSH, CDR2 LQKENI. J lost 8 bases, V lost 3 bases, and 8 bases had no gene match. CDR3 region: CASSPGQGGGEKLFF. For the CDR3, the DNA is TGTGCCAGCTCACCCGGACAGGGAGGTGGCGAAAAACTGTTTTTT.

The chain employs TRBV28 and TRBJ2-3; D may be TRBD2 (6 bases). Per the germline V gene, CDR1 is MDHEN and CDR2 is SYDVKM. The length of the CDR3 is 15 residues. Trimming took off 8 bases at V and 7 bases at J, with 22 bases between the two ends. The CDR3 DNA reads TGTGCCAGCCCCCCATCGCGGGACCTTCTACATACGCAGTATTTT. It specifies CASPPSRDLLHTQYF.

This chain uses TRBV7-9 with TRBJ1-3; TRBD1 might be the D (5 bases). This CDR3 region has 13 residues. Looked up from germline, CDR1 is SEHNR and CDR2 is FQNEAQ (reference sequence). V was trimmed by 11 bases and J by 2 bases, leaving 13 bases between them. The CDR3 region is CAGVQVAGNTIYF. CDR3 in DNA: TGTGCCGGAGTACAGGTAGCTGGAAACACCATATATTTT.

J is TRBJ1-3 and V is TRBV5-6; D not resolved. The CDR3 is made up of 11 amino acids. Trimming cost V 4 bases and J 11 bases, with 10 bases left between them. The V gene's germline CDR1 is SGHDT and CDR2 YYEEEE. This chain's CDR3 is CASSTRVPIYF. The DNA for the CDR3 is TGTGCCAGCAGCACTCGCGTGCCCATATATTTT.

The count of this clone is one. The chain uses TRBV5-5 and TRBJ2-7, with 9 bases matching TRBD2. In germline, CDR1 is SGHKS, CDR2 YYEKEE (reference sequence). This CDR3 contains 17 residues. The V segment lost 0 bases and the J segment 3 bases; nucleotides outside the gene matches: 10. CDR3 coding DNA: TGTGCCAGCAGCTTGGGTATTGGAAGGACTAGCGACTACGAGCAGTACTTC. This encodes CASSLGIGRTSDYEQYF.

V is TRBV10-1 and J is TRBJ2-5; D unclear. CDR3 size: 12 residues. V was cut by 3 bases and J by 5 bases, with 7 bases left in between. Germline lookup yields CDR1 WNHNN and CDR2 SYGVQD (reference sequence). The CDR3 here is CASSDNSETQYF. The CDR3 coding sequence is TGCGCCAGCAGTGATAATTCTGAGACCCAGTACTTC.

This clone was observed a single time. This chain's CDR3 is CASRLGQETQYF. The CDR3 nucleotides read TGTGCCAGTCGACTTGGCCAAGAGACCCAGTACTTC. The gene calls are TRBV28 and TRBJ2-5; no firm D call. Deletions cut 9 bases from V and 1 base from J, with 9 bases between. The CDR3 contains 12 residues. Per germline, CDR1 MDHEN and CDR2 SYDVKM.

This sequence joins TRBV2 and TRBJ1-5; 7 nucleotides line up with TRBD1. Unmatched junction bases numbered 5, after V lost 9 bases and J lost 0 bases. The germline V gene has CDR1 SNHLY and CDR2 FYNNEI. This CDR3 region has 14 residues. CDR3 residues: CASGQVYSNQPQHF. The CDR3 DNA is TGTGCCAGTGGACAGGTTTATAGCAATCAGCCCCAGCATTTT.

The V call is TRBV23-1, the J call TRBJ1-2, with D maybe TRBD1 (6 bases). TRBV23-1 is assigned to the ORF class and has an uncertain function. The V end lost 3 bases, the J end lost 7 bases, and 18 bases lay between the germline ends. CDR3 length: 15 amino acids. The DNA for the CDR3 is TGCGCCAGCAGTCATTCGACAGGTCTGGGTGGTGGCTACACCTTC. Its translation is CASSHSTGLGGGYTF.

The rearrangement uses TRBV30 and TRBJ1-2; TRBD1 might be the D (5 bases). The V gene's germline CDR1 is GTSNPN and CDR2 SVGIG (reference sequence). This CDR3 has 13 residues. V lost 4 bases, J lost 2 bases, and 11 bases lay in between. CDR3 sequence: CAWKLQGNYGYTF. CDR3 nucleotides: TGTGCCTGGAAGTTGCAGGGCAACTATGGCTACACCTTC. Supplemented by reference TRBV30 and TRBJ1-2, the full variable domain reads SQTIHQWPATLVQPVGSPLSLECTVEGTSNPNLYWYRQAAGRGLQLLFYSVGIGQISSEVPQNLSASRPQDRQFILSSKKLLLSDSGFYLCAWKLQGNYGYTFGSGTRLTVV.

V is TRBV3-1 (or the pseudogene TRBV3-2) and J is TRBJ1-3; D is uncertain. This CDR3 region has 13 residues. V dropped 0 bases and J dropped 4 bases, with 4 bases sitting between them. From germline, CDR1 is LGHDT and CDR2 YNNKEL (reference sequence). CDR3 DNA: TGTGCCAGCAGCCAAGATCTCGGAAACACCATATATTTT. It translates to CASSQDLGNTIYF.

In its sample, this clone was seen a few times. The chain employs TRBV27 and TRBJ1-6; D is perhaps TRBD1 (5 bases). Germline CDR1 and CDR2: MNHEY and SMNVEV (reference sequence). The CDR3 length is 16 residues. V gave up 2 bases and J gave up 10 bases, with 18 bases separating them. The CDR3 protein is CASSLSPTGVKSPLHF. As DNA, the CDR3 is TGTGCCAGCAGTTTAAGCCCAACAGGAGTTAAATCACCCCTCCACTTT.